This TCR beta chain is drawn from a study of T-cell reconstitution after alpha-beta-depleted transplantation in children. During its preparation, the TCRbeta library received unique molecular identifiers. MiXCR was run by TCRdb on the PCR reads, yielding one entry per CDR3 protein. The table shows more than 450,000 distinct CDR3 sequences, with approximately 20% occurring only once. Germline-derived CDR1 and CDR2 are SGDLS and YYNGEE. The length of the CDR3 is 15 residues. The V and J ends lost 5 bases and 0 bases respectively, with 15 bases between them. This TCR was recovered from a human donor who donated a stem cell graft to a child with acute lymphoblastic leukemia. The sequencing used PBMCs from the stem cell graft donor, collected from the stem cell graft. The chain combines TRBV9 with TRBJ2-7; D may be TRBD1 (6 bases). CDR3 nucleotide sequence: TGTGCCAGCAGTTCTCAGGGGATGAGCTCCTACGAGCAGTACTTC. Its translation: CASSSQGMSSYEQYF.